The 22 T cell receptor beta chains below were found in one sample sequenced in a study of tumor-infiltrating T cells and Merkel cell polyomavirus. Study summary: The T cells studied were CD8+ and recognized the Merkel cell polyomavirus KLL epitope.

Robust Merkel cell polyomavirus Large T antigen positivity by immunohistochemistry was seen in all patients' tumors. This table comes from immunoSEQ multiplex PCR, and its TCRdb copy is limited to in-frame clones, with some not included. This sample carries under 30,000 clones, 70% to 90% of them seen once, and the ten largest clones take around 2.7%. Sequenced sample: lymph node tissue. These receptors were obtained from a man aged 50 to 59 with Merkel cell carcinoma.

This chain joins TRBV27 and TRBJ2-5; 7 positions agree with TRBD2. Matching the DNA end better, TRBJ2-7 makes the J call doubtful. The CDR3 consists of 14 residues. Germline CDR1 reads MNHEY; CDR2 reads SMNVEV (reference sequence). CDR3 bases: TGTGCCAGCAGTCCCATCCGGGGGGCCTACGAGCAGTACTTC. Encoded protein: CASSPIRGAYEQYF.

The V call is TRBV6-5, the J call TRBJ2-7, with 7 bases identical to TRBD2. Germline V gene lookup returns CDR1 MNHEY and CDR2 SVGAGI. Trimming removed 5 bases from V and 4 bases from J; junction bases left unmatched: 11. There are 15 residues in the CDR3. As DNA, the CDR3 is TGTGCCAGCAGTACCCCAAGGGCTAGCGGATACGAGCAGTACTTC. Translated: CASSTPRASGYEQYF.

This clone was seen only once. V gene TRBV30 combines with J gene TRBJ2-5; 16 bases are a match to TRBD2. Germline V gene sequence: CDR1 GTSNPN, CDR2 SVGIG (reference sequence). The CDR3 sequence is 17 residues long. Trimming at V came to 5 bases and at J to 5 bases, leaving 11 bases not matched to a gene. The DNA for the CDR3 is TGTGCCTGGGAGGCCGGGACTAGCGGGGGGGTGTCGGAGACCCAGTACTTC. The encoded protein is CAWEAGTSGGVSETQYF.

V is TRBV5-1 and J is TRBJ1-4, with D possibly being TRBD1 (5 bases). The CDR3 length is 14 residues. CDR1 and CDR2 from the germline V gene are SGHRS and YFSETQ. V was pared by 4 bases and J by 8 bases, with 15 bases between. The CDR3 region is CASSRGGVGEKLFF. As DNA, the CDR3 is TGCGCCAGCAGCCGAGGAGGGGTAGGGGAAAAACTGTTTTTT.

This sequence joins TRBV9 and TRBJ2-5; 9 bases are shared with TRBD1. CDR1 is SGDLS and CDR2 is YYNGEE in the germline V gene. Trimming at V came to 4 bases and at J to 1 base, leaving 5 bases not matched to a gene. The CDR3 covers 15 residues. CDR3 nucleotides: TGTGCCAGCAGCCCCCGGGACAGGGTCCAAGAGACCCAGTACTTC. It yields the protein CASSPRDRVQETQYF.

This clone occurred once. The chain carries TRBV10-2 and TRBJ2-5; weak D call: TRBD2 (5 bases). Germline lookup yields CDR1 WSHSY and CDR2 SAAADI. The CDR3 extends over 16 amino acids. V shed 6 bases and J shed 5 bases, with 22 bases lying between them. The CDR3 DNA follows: TGCGCCAGCAGCGAGAAGGTGGGAGAGCCCGGGGAGACCCAGTACTTC. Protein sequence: CASSEKVGEPGETQYF.

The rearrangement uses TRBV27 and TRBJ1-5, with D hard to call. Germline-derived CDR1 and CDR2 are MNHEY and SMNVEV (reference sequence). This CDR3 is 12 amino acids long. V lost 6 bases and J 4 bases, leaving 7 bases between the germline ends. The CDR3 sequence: CASRYINQPQHF. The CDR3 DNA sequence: TGTGCCAGCAGGTACATAAATCAGCCCCAGCATTTT.

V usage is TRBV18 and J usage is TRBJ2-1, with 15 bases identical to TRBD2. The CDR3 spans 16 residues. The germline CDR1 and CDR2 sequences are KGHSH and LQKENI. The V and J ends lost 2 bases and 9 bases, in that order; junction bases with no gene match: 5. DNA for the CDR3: TGTGCCAGCTCACCAGGGACTAGCGGGAGGTTGGGTGAGCAGTTCTTC. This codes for CASSPGTSGRLGEQFF.

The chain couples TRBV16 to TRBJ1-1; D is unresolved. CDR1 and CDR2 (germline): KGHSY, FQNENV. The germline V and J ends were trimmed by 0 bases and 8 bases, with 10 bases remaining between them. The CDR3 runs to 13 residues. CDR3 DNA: TGTGCCAGCAGCCAATCAGCGAATCGCGAAGCTTTCTTT. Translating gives CASSQSANREAFF.

In DNA form, the CDR3 reads TGTGCCAGCAGCTCCCTAGACCGTTCAAACACCGGGGAGCTGTTTTTT. Translated, it gives CASSSLDRSNTGELFF. The chain combines TRBV5-6 with TRBJ2-2; D remains unclear. This CDR3 comprises 16 residues. Trimming pared 3 bases from V and 2 bases from J, leaving 14 bases between. The germline V gene encodes CDR1 SGHDT and CDR2 YYEEEE. Full variable domain (outside the CDR3, taken from reference TRBV5-6 and TRBJ2-2): DAGVTQSPTHLIKTRGQQVTLRCSPKSGHDTVSWYQQALGQGPQFIFQYYEEEERQRGNFPDRFSGHQFPNYSSELNVNALLLGDSALYLCASSSLDRSNTGELFFGEGSRLTVL.

CDR3 DNA sequence: TGTGCCAGCAGCTCCACTACAGGGGGCGCGGCCCTCCACTTT. Translation: CASSSTTGGAALHF. The rearrangement uses TRBV11-2 and TRBJ1-6; the match to TRBD1 covers 9 bases. The CDR3 covers 14 residues. Germline values: CDR1 SGHAT, CDR2 FQNNGV. V was pared by 4 bases and J by 14 bases, with 9 bases of the junction left unmatched.

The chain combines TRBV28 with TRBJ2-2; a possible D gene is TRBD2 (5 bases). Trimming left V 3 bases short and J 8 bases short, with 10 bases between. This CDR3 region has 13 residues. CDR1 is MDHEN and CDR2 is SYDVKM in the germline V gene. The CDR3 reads CASSFPGKGELFF. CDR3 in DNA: TGTGCCAGCAGTTTTCCCGGGAAAGGGGAGCTGTTTTTT.

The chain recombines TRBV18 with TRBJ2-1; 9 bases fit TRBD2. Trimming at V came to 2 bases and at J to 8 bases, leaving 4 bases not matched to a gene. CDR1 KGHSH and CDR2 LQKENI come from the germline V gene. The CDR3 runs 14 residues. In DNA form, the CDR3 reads TGTGCCAGCTCACCAAGGCGGGGGGGCTATGAGCAGTTCTTC. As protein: CASSPRRGGYEQFF.

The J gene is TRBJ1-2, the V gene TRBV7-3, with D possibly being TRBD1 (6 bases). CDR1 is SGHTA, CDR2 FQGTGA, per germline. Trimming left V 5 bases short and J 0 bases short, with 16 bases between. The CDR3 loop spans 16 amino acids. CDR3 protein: CASSPGGQRANYGYTF. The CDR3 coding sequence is TGTGCCAGCAGCCCAGGTGGACAGCGAGCTAACTATGGCTACACCTTC.

In DNA, the CDR3 is TGTGCCTGGAGTTTTAGAAACACCGGGGAGCTGTTTTTT. Protein product: CAWSFRNTGELFF. The chain uses TRBV30 and TRBJ2-2; D is unclear. Deletions cut 2 bases from V and 2 bases from J, with 6 bases between. The CDR3 is made up of 13 amino acids. Germline CDR1 GTSNPN, CDR2 SVGIG (reference sequence).

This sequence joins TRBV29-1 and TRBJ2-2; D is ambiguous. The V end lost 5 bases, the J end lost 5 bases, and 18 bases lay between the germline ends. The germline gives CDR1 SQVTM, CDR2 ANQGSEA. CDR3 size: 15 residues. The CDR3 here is CSVSSASVETGELFF. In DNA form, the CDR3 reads TGCAGCGTTTCAAGCGCGAGTGTGGAAACCGGGGAGCTGTTTTTT.

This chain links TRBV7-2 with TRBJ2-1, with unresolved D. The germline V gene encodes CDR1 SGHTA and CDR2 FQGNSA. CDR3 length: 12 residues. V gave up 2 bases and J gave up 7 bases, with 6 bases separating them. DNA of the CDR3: TGTGCCAGCAGCTTACAGTGGAATGAGCAGTTCTTC. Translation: CASSLQWNEQFF. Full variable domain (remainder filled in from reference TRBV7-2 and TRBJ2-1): GAGVSQSPSNKVTEKGKDVELRCDPISGHTALYWYRQSLGQGLEFLIYFQGNSAPDKSGLPSDRFSAERTGGSVSTLTIQRTQQEDSAVYLCASSLQWNEQFFGPGTRLTVL.

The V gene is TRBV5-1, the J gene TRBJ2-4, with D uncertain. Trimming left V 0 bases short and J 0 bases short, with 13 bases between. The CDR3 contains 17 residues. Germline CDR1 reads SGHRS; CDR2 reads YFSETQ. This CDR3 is CASSLVPQQAAKNIQYF. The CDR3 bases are TGCGCCAGCAGCTTGGTACCGCAGCAGGCAGCCAAAAACATTCAGTACTTC.

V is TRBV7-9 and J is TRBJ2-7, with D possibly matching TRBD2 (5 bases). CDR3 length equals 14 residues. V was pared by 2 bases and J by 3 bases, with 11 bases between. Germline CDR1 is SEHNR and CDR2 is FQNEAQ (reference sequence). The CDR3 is CASSLTGRDYEQYF. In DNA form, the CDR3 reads TGTGCCAGCAGCTTAACTGGACGGGACTACGAGCAGTACTTC.

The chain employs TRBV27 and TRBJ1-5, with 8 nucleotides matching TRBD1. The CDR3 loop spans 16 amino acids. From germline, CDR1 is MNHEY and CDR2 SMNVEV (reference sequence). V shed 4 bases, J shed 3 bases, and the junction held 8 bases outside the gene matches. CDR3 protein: CASSSRGRGFNQPQHF. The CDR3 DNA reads TGTGCCAGCAGTTCCAGGGGGCGCGGTTTCAATCAGCCCCAGCATTTT.

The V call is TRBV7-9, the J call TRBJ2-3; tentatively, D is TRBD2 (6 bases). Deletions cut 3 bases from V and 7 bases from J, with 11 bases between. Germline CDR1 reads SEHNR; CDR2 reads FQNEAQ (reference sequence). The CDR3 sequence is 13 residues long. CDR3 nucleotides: TGTGCCAGCAGCTTGGGACTTATGAATACGCAGTATTTT. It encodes CASSLGLMNTQYF. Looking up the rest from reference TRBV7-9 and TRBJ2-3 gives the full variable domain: DTGVSQNPRHKITKRGQNVTFRCDPISEHNRLYWYRQTLGQGPEFLTYFQNEAQLEKSRLLSDRFSAERPKGSFSTLEIQRTEQGDSAMYLCASSLGLMNTQYFGPGTRLTVL.

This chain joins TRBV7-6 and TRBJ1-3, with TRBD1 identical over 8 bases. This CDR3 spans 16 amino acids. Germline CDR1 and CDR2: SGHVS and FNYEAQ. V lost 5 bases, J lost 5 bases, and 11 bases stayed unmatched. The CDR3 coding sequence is TGTGCCAGCAGCCCCGGGACAGGCGCTCCTAGAAACACCATATATTTT. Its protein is CASSPGTGAPRNTIYF.